These T cell receptor beta chains were read from a single sample in a study of blood T cell repertoires in COVID-19. Here immunoSEQ multiplex PCR was the method, and the copy in TCRdb shows in-frame clones only, minus some. The table lists approximately 220,000 clones, about 86% of them singletons, with about 1.3% in the top ten. Sequencing was done on a sample of PBMCs or T cells enriched from blood (not recorded which). The receptors were gathered from a woman aged 35 to 49 with acute COVID-19. Each CDR3 is given with its conserved first and last residue.

v_gene: TRBV29-1
CDR3aa: CSVEEAESRYGYTF

v_gene: TRBV6-5
CDR3aa: CASRARGGFGVEQYF

v_gene: TRBV5-8
CDR3aa: CASSLRGGNEQFF

v_gene: TRBV7-9
CDR3aa: CASSPPDRFRGYTF

v_gene: TRBV28
CDR3aa: CASKSLSLANYGYTF

v_gene: TRBV4-1
CDR3aa: CASSQDPGGAIKIHF

v_gene: TRBV4-2
CDR3aa: CASSQEAGQTLYGYTF

v_gene: TRBV19
CDR3aa: CASSPTSSYNEQFF

v_gene: TRBV11-3
CDR3aa: CASSPREGTDTQYF

v_gene: TRBV5-1
CDR3aa: CASSLSGQGNTEAFF

v_gene: TRBV24-1
CDR3aa: CATSEIGLAAQFF

v_gene: TRBV6-5
CDR3aa: CASSQGNAEQYF

v_gene: TRBV7-9
CDR3aa: CASSSQGGGFNEKLFF

v_gene: TRBV7-3
CDR3aa: CASRPLGGDTGELFF